Shown below are 4 T cell receptor beta chains from a single sample sequenced in a study of shared clonotypes between healthy human individuals (dated by TCRdb to 2018 to 2020). The library came from the immunoSEQ multiplex PCR assay. In TCRdb, the immuneACCESS table is reduced to in-frame sequences with V and J assigned. These tables do not hold every clone; where another copy was compared, an unresolved V gene accounts for under half, and the others remain unexplained. The sample table contains about 470,000 clones; only one count was recorded for about 85% of them. The ten most abundant clones make up roughly 13% of the sample. The sample consisted of PBMCs. The receptors were gathered from a woman aged 40 to 55 in good health. Some clones in this sample may be carry-over from other donors' samples.

The J gene is TRBJ1-1, the V gene TRBV5-1; no clear D. The CDR3 covers 15 residues. Trimming stripped 3 bases from V and 5 bases from J, with 17 bases between. Per the germline V gene, CDR1 is SGHRS and CDR2 is YFSETQ. This chain's CDR3 is CASSSDVNLWTEAFF. The CDR3 coding sequence is TGCGCCAGCAGCTCGGATGTGAATCTGTGGACTGAAGCTTTCTTT.

This clone was found once. This chain uses TRBV15 with TRBJ2-1; TRBD2 agrees at 14 bases. The CDR3 is 18 residues long. V dropped 0 bases and J dropped 4; count of bases not matched to a gene: 5. The germline V gene has CDR1 LNHNV and CDR2 YYDKDF (reference sequence). The CDR3 DNA reads as TGTGCCACCAGCAGAGACCGACTAGCGGGAGGGCCTTACAATGAGCAGTTCTTC. This sequence encodes CATSRDRLAGGPYNEQFF.

The V gene is TRBV5-4, the J gene TRBJ2-1; 13 positions match TRBD2. This CDR3 spans 18 amino acids. CDR1 is SGHNT and CDR2 is YYREEE in the germline V gene (reference sequence). V lost 0 bases to trimming and J lost 1 base; unmatched junction nucleotides: 4. CDR3 nucleotides: TGTGCCAGCAGCTTGGGAGGACTAGCGGGAGCATCCTACAATGAGCAGTTCTTC. Residues: CASSLGGLAGASYNEQFF.

CDR3 bases: TGTGCCAGCTCACGGACAGCTAGCACAGATACGCAGTATTTT. It specifies CASSRTASTDTQYF. V and J are TRBV18 and TRBJ2-3; TRBD1 is a possible D gene (6 bases). Deletions cut 4 bases from V and 0 bases from J, with 8 bases between. CDR3 length: 14 residues. Germline CDR1 and CDR2: KGHSH and LQKENI.